The entry below describes one TCR beta chain. Its antigen is still unknown. The sample holds no much larger clone one base away, and base qualities are not on file. These data originate in a study of blood T cell repertoires in COVID-19 (dated by TCRdb to between 2020 and 2021). Regarding the research as a whole: Samples from collaborators originated in the United States, Italy and Spain and spanned both the acute and convalescent phases of COVID-19. The repertoires were released in a freely available public database meant as a resource for research on the immune response to SARS-CoV-2. Deeply sampled blood TCRbeta repertoires from subjects exposed to, actively infected with, or recovered from COVID-19 were included in the dataset. Sample metadata almost always included a de-identified subject ID, COVID-19 status, age in years and sex. The material from the prospective study consisted of cDNA or gDNA derived from T cells, B-cell-depleted T cells, or PBMCs. The samples were drawn from the first 160 participants of the ongoing ImmuneRACE study and from 1,254 subjects provided by 6 global collaborators. Where available, HLA class I and class II types were taken from metadata supplied by the sample provider and were not determined by assay-based typing. Study-level results and caveats: Clinical and demographic metadata were provided uncurated, with the amount varying by source and participant.

Participants in the prospective study were aged about 18 to 95 years, lived in about two dozen United States geographic areas, and enrolled through a virtual design. Cohort assignment in the prospective study relied on participant-reported clinical history from a screening survey and a study questionnaire. Exposed participants had been in contact, within 2 weeks of entering the study, with a person who had a PCR-confirmed or clinician-diagnosed case of COVID-19. In the prospective study, mobile phlebotomists collected whole blood, serum and a nasopharyngeal or oropharyngeal swab from each participant. Prospective study participants could optionally give additional blood draws and questionnaires over an approximately 2-month period. Before DNA extraction, blood samples from the prospective study were shipped at room temperature or frozen. Between the V and J ends, shortened by 4 bases and 2 bases respectively, the junction contains 10 bases. Measured from the cysteine to the phenylalanine, the CDR3 is 13 residues long. Only the CDR3 DNA stays, 39 bases, in frame from base 1. The germline V gene sets CDR1 to SQVTM and CDR2 to ANQGSEA.

TCRbeta CDR3 regions were amplified from genomic DNA using the immunoSEQ Assay, a bias-controlled multiplex PCR. In the original analysis: Nucleated cell counts per sample were estimated from amplification of reference gene primers within the assay. Sequence reads were collapsed and filtered to measure the absolute abundance of every unique TCRbeta CDR3 rearrangement. Productive Simpson clonality was computed per sample as the square root of Simpson's diversity index over productive rearrangements. This immuneACCESS table, as held by TCRdb, lists in-frame sequences with V and J called but not all clones. Of the missing ones, under half trace to an unresolved V gene in checked studies; the others have no known cause. The DNA gave D and trimming, while V, J and clone size come from that table. Here the sample has 250,000 or so clones; about 90% occur a single time. In total, the top ten clones hold 2.5% to 4% of the sample.

The TCR sequence derives from a woman aged 40 to 49 who had been exposed to COVID-19. Sequencing used PBMCs or T cells enriched from blood (not recorded which). The chain uses TRBV29-1 and TRBJ2-3, with no confidently assigned D gene. The encoded CDR3 is CSVAGQHTDTQYF. The DNA sequence is TGCAGCGTTGCAGGTCAGCACACAGATACGCAGTATTTT.